This is a list of T cell receptor beta chains from one sample in a study of T cells in localized non-small cell lung cancer. Data came from immunoSEQ multiplex PCR; TCRdb stores just in-frame clones and leaves some out. The sample lists 60,000 to 75,000 clones, 70% to 90% occurring once. The input for sequencing was peripheral blood, taken before any cancer treatment. The receptors originated from a female donor of 60 years or more with stage I lung adenocarcinoma. The CDR3 runs from the conserved cysteine through the conserved F or W. Each record gives: D gene, clone size, J gene, V gene, CDR3 DNA, CDR3 protein. The D gene is left open where the match is weak. Expanded clones are given a class, and other clones once, few, many or no size at all.

D: TRBD1; size: NA; J: TRBJ2-4; V: TRBV11-2; DNA: TGTGCCAGCAGCTTAGGGACAGGGTGGGAGAACATTCAGTACTTC; CDR3: CASSLGTGWENIQYF
D: NA; size: NA; J: TRBJ2-7; V: TRBV6-1; DNA: TGTGCCAGCAGTAGACCGACAGGCGAGCAGTACTTC; CDR3: CASSRPTGEQYF
D: TRBD1; size: NA; J: TRBJ1-2; V: TRBV6-6; DNA: TGTGCCAGCAGTTACGCCGACAGGGGGATCGGCTACACCTTC; CDR3: CASSYADRGIGYTF
D: TRBD1; size: NA; J: TRBJ1-3; V: TRBV19; DNA: TGTGCCAGTAGTATACAGGGGACAGGGGTCCTCTCTGGAAACACCATATATTTT; CDR3: CASSIQGTGVLSGNTIYF
D: TRBD1; size: NA; J: TRBJ2-1; V: TRBV13; DNA: TGTGCCAGCAGCCCAACCGGGACAGGGTCGCATGAGCAGTTCTTC; CDR3: CASSPTGTGSHEQFF
D: TRBD1; size: NA; J: TRBJ2-7; V: TRBV5-1; DNA: TGCGCCAGCAGCTTGGGGGGACAGAAACGCTACGAGCAGTACTTC; CDR3: CASSLGGQKRYEQYF
D: TRBD2; size: NA; J: TRBJ2-3; V: TRBV11-2; DNA: TGTGCCAGCAGCTCGCCCCAGCGGGAAGGGAGCACAGATACGCAGTATTTT; CDR3: CASSSPQREGSTDTQYF
D: TRBD1; size: once; J: TRBJ1-6; V: TRBV6-5; DNA: TGTGCCAGCAGTTCGGACAGGGGCTCCTATAATTCACCCCTCCACTTT; CDR3: CASSSDRGSYNSPLHF
D: NA; size: NA; J: TRBJ1-3; V: TRBV28; DNA: TGTGCCAGCCATGCGTTGGGAAACACCATATATTTT; CDR3: CASHALGNTIYF
D: TRBD1; size: once; J: TRBJ2-5; V: TRBV9; DNA: TGTGCCAGCAGCTATACAGGGGGCGAAGAGACCCAGTACTTC; CDR3: CASSYTGGEETQYF
D: NA; size: NA; J: TRBJ2-1; V: TRBV7-2; DNA: TGTGCCAGCAGTTACCGCGGAGGCAATGAGCAGTTCTTC; CDR3: CASSYRGGNEQFF
D: NA; size: once; J: TRBJ1-4; V: TRBV30; DNA: TGTGCCTGGAGTCAGGACACCGAAAAACTGTTTTTT; CDR3: CAWSQDTEKLFF
D: TRBD2; size: NA; J: TRBJ2-3; V: TRBV15; DNA: TGTGCCACCACCCTAGGGGAGGGCCCCTCAGATACGCAGTATTTT; CDR3: CATTLGEGPSDTQYF
D: TRBD1; size: NA; J: TRBJ1-1; V: TRBV19; DNA: TGTGCCAGTAGTCCAGAAGACAGGGGCACTGAAGCTTTCTTT; CDR3: CASSPEDRGTEAFF
D: TRBD2; size: NA; J: TRBJ2-1; V: TRBV27; DNA: TGTGCCAGCAGTTCCCCCCTGCGGGAGTGGGGCTACAATGAGCAGTTCTTC; CDR3: CASSSPLREWGYNEQFF
D: NA; size: NA; J: TRBJ2-3; V: TRBV7-9; DNA: TGTGCCAGCAATTCGGCGGGAAGCACAGATACGCAGTATTTT; CDR3: CASNSAGSTDTQYF
D: TRBD1; size: NA; J: TRBJ1-1; V: TRBV7-8; DNA: TGTGCCAGCAGCTTCCAGGACAGGCCTAGGTTTACGGAGGCTTTCTTT; CDR3: CASSFQDRPRFTEAFF
D: NA; size: NA; J: TRBJ2-1; V: TRBV5-1; DNA: TGCGCCAGCAGCTTGTTGGGAAGGGGCGGAGACGAGCAGTTCTTC; CDR3: CASSLLGRGGDEQFF
D: NA; size: NA; J: TRBJ2-3; V: TRBV18; DNA: TGTGCCAGCTCACCCGACGGAGATACGCAGTATTTT; CDR3: CASSPDGDTQYF
D: NA; size: NA; J: TRBJ2-7; V: TRBV4-1; DNA: TGCGCCAGCAGCCAGGGAGACAGTGCGGGACGCGAGCAGTACTTC; CDR3: CASSQGDSAGREQYF
D: NA; size: NA; J: TRBJ1-1; V: TRBV18; DNA: TGTGCCAGCTCGGGCGGGCAGGCGAACACTGAAGCTTTCTTT; CDR3: CASSGGQANTEAFF
D: NA; size: NA; J: TRBJ2-3; V: TRBV5-1; DNA: TGCGCCAGCAGCCTGGGTGGGCAACCAGATACGCAGTATTTT; CDR3: CASSLGGQPDTQYF